The rows below give T cell receptor beta chains drawn from one sample of a study of technical replicates of blood from several donors. Sequencing was performed with immunoSEQ multiplex PCR; in TCRdb, only in-frame clones are kept and a portion is missing. The sample has just over 55,000 clones, around 93% seen once. The sample consisted of PBMCs. Receptors originate from a human donor in good health. Some clones in this sample may be carry-over from other donors' samples. Both conserved end residues are part of each CDR3. Each record gives: D gene, J gene, clone size, V gene, CDR3 DNA, CDR3 protein. The D gene is left open where the match is weak. Rows give clone size only sometimes, using once, few, many, or a class for an expanded clone.

>-|TRBJ1-3|-|TRBV7-9
TGTGCCAGCAGCCCCCCCCGGGTCGGTGGAAACACCATATATTTT
CASSPPRVGGNTIYF
>-|TRBJ1-1|-|TRBV2
TGTGCCAGCAGTGCCCGGACAGAGTCCACTGAAGCTTTCTTT
CASSARTESTEAFF
>-|TRBJ2-6|-|TRBV7-9
TGTGCCAGCAGCTTGACTAGTGGGATTGGGGCCAACGTCCTGACTTTC
CASSLTSGIGANVLTF
>-|TRBJ2-7|-|TRBV7-2
TGTGCCAGCAGCTTATCGTCCTACGAGCAGTACTTC
CASSLSSYEQYF
>-|TRBJ1-1|-|TRBV12-5
TGTGCTAGTGGTTGGGGGGAGGGAAAAGCTTTCTTT
CASGWGEGKAFF
>TRBD1|TRBJ1-1|once|TRBV29-1
TGCAGCGTTGGGACAGGGGGGGGGACTGAAGCTTTCTTT
CSVGTGGGTEAFF
>TRBD2|TRBJ2-1|-|TRBV7-2
TGTGCCAGCAGCTTCGATTGGACTAGCAATGAGCAGTTCTTC
CASSFDWTSNEQFF
>TRBD2|TRBJ2-5|-|TRBV4-2
TGTGCCAGCAGCCAAGGGGCCGGGGCTAGCGGGGGGTGGATGGAGACCCAGTACTTC
CASSQGAGASGGWMETQYF
>-|TRBJ1-4|-|TRBV7-6
TGTGCCAGCAGCCAGACAGAAGTTAATGAAAAACTGTTTTTT
CASSQTEVNEKLFF
>TRBD1|TRBJ1-5|once|TRBV12-5
TGTGCTAGTGGTATAGGACAGGCTTATAGCAATCAGCCCCAGCATTTT
CASGIGQAYSNQPQHF
>TRBD2|TRBJ2-1|-|TRBV29-1
TGCAGCGTGGGTGTTTTAGCGGGAGGGCCTTCCTACAATGAGCAGTTCTTC
CSVGVLAGGPSYNEQFF
>TRBD1|TRBJ2-7|-|TRBV19
TGTGCCAGTAGTAGCCGGGACAGGGGGCTTCAGCAGTACTTC
CASSSRDRGLQQYF
>TRBD2|TRBJ2-2|-|TRBV7-3
TGTGCCAGCAGCTCCATCCCGGGGGGAGACACCGGGGAGCTGTTTTTT
CASSSIPGGDTGELFF
>-|TRBJ1-2|-|TRBV14
TGTGCCAGCAGCAACGACGCCCAGAAGGGAGATGGCTACACCTTC
CASSNDAQKGDGYTF
>-|TRBJ2-4|-|TRBV6-5
TGTGCCAGCAGTTCAGACGGAGCTAGAAACATTCAGTACTTC
CASSSDGARNIQYF
>-|TRBJ1-2|once|TRBV19
TGTGCCAGTAGTTACACAGGGTCTCCCTATGGCTACACCTTC
CASSYTGSPYGYTF
>-|TRBJ1-5|-|TRBV5-1
TGCGCCAGCAGCCCGGACAACAGCAATCAGCCCCAGCATTTT
CASSPDNSNQPQHF
>-|TRBJ1-2|-|TRBV7-9
TGTGCCAGCAGCTTAGGGGTAGGGGTCGAAGGCTACACCTTC
CASSLGVGVEGYTF
>-|TRBJ2-2|-|TRBV2
TGTGCCAGCAGTGAAGGACTAGTCGGGGAGCTGTTTTTT
CASSEGLVGELFF
>-|TRBJ1-1|-|TRBV12-5
TGTGCTAGTGGTTTGGTACTGGGACACCTGGGGACTGAAGCTTTCTTT
CASGLVLGHLGTEAFF
>TRBD1|TRBJ2-1|-|TRBV2
TGTGCCAGCAAAATGGGACAGGGTCCCTACAATGAGCAGTTCTTC
CASKMGQGPYNEQFF
>TRBD1|TRBJ1-6|-|TRBV4-1
TGCGCCAGCAGCCAATTGACCGGGACAGAAAATTCACCCCTCCACTTT
CASSQLTGTENSPLHF
>-|TRBJ2-3|-|TRBV7-2
TGTGCCAGCAGCTTAGAAGCGGGCAGCACAGATACGCAGTATTTT
CASSLEAGSTDTQYF
>-|TRBJ2-7|-|TRBV4-3
TGCGCCAGCAGCCAAGCTCACGTAGGGGAAATGTACGAGCAGTACTTC
CASSQAHVGEMYEQYF